This TCR beta chain was captured by sequencing in a study of T cells in women clearing cervical HPV infection. Study-wide results and caveats: Richness differences could reflect unmeasured T-cell content per sample.

In regard to this clone: Its specificity is unknown. The missing CDR3 end, 3 residues past where the read stops, is filled in from the germline J gene.

Germline assignment: CDR1 DFQATT and CDR2 SNEGSKA (reference sequence). The CDR3 contains 15 residues. The V segment lost 6 bases and the J segment 1 base; nucleotides outside the gene matches: 7. Libraries were prepared by immunoSEQ multiplex PCR; TCRdb keeps only in-frame clonotypes and omits some of them. The listing contains under 45,000 clones. V usage is TRBV20-1 and J usage is TRBJ2-2; 8 bases are a match to TRBD2. The sequencing input was blood buffy coat. The receptor was isolated from a woman between 18 and 75 years old with a cervical HPV16 infection that either progressed to CIN3+ or cleared (not recorded which). The sequenced part of the CDR3 DNA is TGCAGTGCCAGACCGGGACTAGTGAACACCGGGGAG. Residues: CSARPGLVNTGE. The entire CDR3 is CSARPGLVNTGELFF.